One sample yielded the 8 T cell receptor beta chains listed below, sequenced in a study of blood T cells in healthy people across ages. The second PCR ran roughly 6 to 11 cycles with a sample-barcoded 5' primer and J-beta primers. Each CDR3 protein is one row after TCRdb ran MiXCR on the 5' RACE reads. The sample gives approximately 800,000 distinct CDR3 sequences, about 25% of which show up once; more than 3% is in the top ten. These data were likewise used in another study, on T cells of mothers and their children.

Specimen: blood. The receptors derive from a boy between 10 and 17 years old in good health.

This chain links TRBV27 with TRBJ2-3, with no clear D. The V gene's germline CDR1 is MNHEY and CDR2 SMNVEV (reference sequence). V dropped 3 bases and J dropped 1 base, with 11 bases sitting between them. The CDR3 is made up of 15 amino acids. CDR3 nucleotide sequence: TGTGCCAGCAGTTTCTACACAAGAGGCACAGATACGCAGTATTTT. Protein product: CASSFYTRGTDTQYF.

This clonotype has only a few counts. The V gene is TRBV20-1, the J gene TRBJ2-5; weak D call: TRBD2 (6 bases). The last part of the DNA fits TRBJ2-7 better; the J call may be wrong. The CDR3 has 13 amino acids. Germline CDR1 is DFQATT and CDR2 is SNEGSKA (reference sequence). The CDR3 region has the DNA TGCAGTGCTAGGCCTAGCGCTTCCTACGAGCAGTACTTC. This translates into CSARPSASYEQYF.

The chain couples TRBV12-3 or TRBV12-4 to TRBJ2-7, with a possible D match to TRBD2 (6 bases). Trimming left V 1 base short and J 5 bases short, with 15 bases between. This CDR3 has 15 residues. CDR3 region: CASSLVGAGENEQYF. The CDR3, as DNA: TGTGCCAGCAGTTTAGTGGGAGCGGGCGAAAACGAGCAGTACTTC.

CDR3 residues: CASSLTGGEWDEQFF. CDR3 bases: TGTGCCAGCAGCTTAACGGGGGGGGAGTGGGATGAGCAGTTCTTC. The chain joins TRBV7-3 to TRBJ2-5; 7 bases map to TRBD2. The J call may not be correct, given that the DNA end is closer to TRBJ2-1. Germline-derived CDR1 and CDR2 are SGHTA and FQGTGA. The CDR3 contains 15 residues.

This clonotype was picked up a small number of times. CDR3 residues: CSASSGGTGELFF. Written as DNA, the CDR3 is TGCAGTGCTAGTTCGGGAGGGACCGGGGAGCTGTTTTTT. The chain is built from TRBV20-1 and TRBJ2-2; 8 positions agree with TRBD2. CDR1 is DFQATT and CDR2 is SNEGSKA in the germline V gene (reference sequence). CDR3 length: 13 residues. Losses at the gene ends were 3 bases for V and 5 bases for J; bases not matched to a gene: 2.

This clonotype was detected only a few times. V and J are TRBV3-1 and TRBJ2-7; 8 nucleotides align to TRBD1. Unmatched junction bases numbered 13, after V lost 4 bases and J lost 2 bases. The CDR3 length is 17 residues. Per the germline V gene, CDR1 is LGHDT and CDR2 is YNNKEL (reference sequence). CDR3 sequence (DNA): TGTGCCAGCAGCCCCTACGCAGGGGGCAAGGAGGCCTACGAGCAGTACTTC. Its protein is CASSPYAGGKEAYEQYF.

The table lists this clonotype with a few counts. The V gene is TRBV18, the J gene TRBJ1-3, with 10 bases aligning to TRBD1. Trimming cost V 3 bases and J 6 bases; bases outside gene matches: 2. Germline CDR1 reads KGHSH; CDR2 reads LQKENI. This CDR3 has 14 amino acids. CDR3 nucleotides: TGTGCCAGCTCACCCGGGACAGGGGCAAACACCATATATTTT. The encoded protein is CASSPGTGANTIYF.

The chain joins TRBV29-1 to TRBJ2-7; no firm D call. Deletions cut 4 bases from V and 10 bases from J, with 17 bases between. Germline V gene data show CDR1 as SQVTM and CDR2 as ANQGSEA. This CDR3 is built from 12 residues. The CDR3 protein is CSVVLWSEIQYF. For the CDR3, the DNA is TGCAGCGTTGTCTTGTGGTCGGAGATCCAGTACTTC.